Below, one T cell receptor (beta chain) is given with its context. Measured with immunoSEQ multiplex PCR; TCRdb has only the in-frame clones, and not every one. This sample carries fewer than 200,000 clones, almost 90% of them seen once, and the ten largest clones take around 5.1%. V lost 10 bases and J lost 6, with 14 bases in between. The CDR3 is 12 amino acids. CDR1 is SEHNR and CDR2 is FQNEAQ in the germline V gene (reference sequence). This sample was included in a study of control samples from healthy donors and cancer patients. This TCR derives from a woman under 40 in good health. V gene TRBV7-9 combines with J gene TRBJ2-3; no clear D gene. The sample comprised blood. The CDR3 loop is CATLRTRDTQYF. The DNA for the CDR3 is TGTGCCACACTTCGGACGAGGGATACGCAGTATTTT.